The 16 T cell receptor beta chains given below trace back to one sample, sequenced in a study of shared clonotypes between healthy human individuals. CD45RO-negative, CCR7-positively selected cells formed the naive CD8 fraction, excluding terminally differentiated effector memory CD45RA+ cells. Here immunoSEQ multiplex PCR was the method, and the copy in TCRdb shows in-frame clones only, minus some. The sample yields 550,000 to 600,000 clones, roughly 98% seen once. The source material was naive CD8+ T cells sorted from blood. The receptor source for this set is a man aged 25 to 45 in good health.

This rearrangement joins TRBV7-9 to TRBJ1-1; D gene uncertain. The CDR3 sequence is 15 residues long. Germline CDR1 reads SEHNR; CDR2 reads FQNEAQ (reference sequence). Deletions cut 1 base from V and 4 bases from J, with 13 bases between. In DNA form, the CDR3 reads TGTGCCAGCAGCTTAGTCGGCGGCCTGAGCACTGAAGCTTTCTTT. Translating gives CASSLVGGLSTEAFF.

The chain has TRBV7-6 and TRBJ2-5, with 7 bases lining up with TRBD1. With 2 bases clipped from V and 2 bases from J, the junction kept 2 bases outside the gene matches. Germline V gene sequence: CDR1 SGHVS, CDR2 FNYEAQ. The CDR3 totals 14 residues. Here the CDR3 DNA reads TGTGCCAGCAGCTTAACAGGGGCTCAAGAGACCCAGTACTTC. Translating gives CASSLTGAQETQYF. The whole variable domain, filled in from reference TRBV7-6 and TRBJ2-5, reads GAGVSQSPRYKVTKRGQDVALRCDPISGHVSLYWYRQALGQGPEFLTYFNYEAQQDKSGLPNDRFSAERPEGSISTLTIQRTEQRDSAMYRCASSLTGAQETQYFGPGTRLLVL.

This rearrangement joins TRBV6-5 to TRBJ2-3; D might be TRBD2 (5 bases). The CDR3 length is 16 residues. Trimming stripped 1 base from V and 4 bases from J, with 15 bases between. In germline, CDR1 is MNHEY, CDR2 SVGAGI. The CDR3 nucleotides are TGTGCCAGCAGTTACTTAGGGCCTCGGGGTTCAGATACGCAGTATTTT. Translated: CASSYLGPRGSDTQYF.

The chain recombines TRBV11-2 with TRBJ2-1; 7 bases fit TRBD2. Looked up from germline, CDR1 is SGHAT and CDR2 is FQNNGV. Unmatched junction bases numbered 2, after V lost 3 bases and J lost 0 bases. This CDR3 has 15 residues. CDR3: CASSFSGFSYNEQFF. CDR3 DNA sequence: TGTGCCAGCAGCTTTAGCGGGTTCTCCTACAATGAGCAGTTCTTC.

This chain uses TRBV11-3 with TRBJ2-1, with TRBD2 identical over 7 bases. The CDR3 length is 12 residues. The junction had 5 bases not matched to a gene; V was cut back by 5 bases and J by 10 bases. CDR1 is SGHNT and CDR2 is YENEEA in the germline V gene. CDR3 in amino acids: CASSHSGFEQFF. CDR3 DNA: TGTGCCAGCAGCCATAGCGGGTTCGAGCAGTTCTTC.

The chain has TRBV9 and TRBJ2-3, with 11 bases that match TRBD1. The CDR3 contains 15 residues. CDR1 SGDLS and CDR2 YYNGEE come from the germline V gene. The trim removed 4 bases at V and 3 bases at J, leaving 4 bases unmatched. This CDR3 reads CASSPGTGGTDTQYF. The CDR3 DNA reads as TGTGCCAGCAGCCCTGGGACAGGGGGAACAGATACGCAGTATTTT. Based on the CDR3 plus reference TRBV9 and TRBJ2-3, the full variable domain is DSGVTQTPKHLITATGQRVTLRCSPRSGDLSVYWYQQSLDQGLQFLIQYYNGEERAKGNILERFSAQQFPDLHSELNLSSLELGDSALYFCASSPGTGGTDTQYFGPGTRLTVL.

The rearrangement links TRBV19 to TRBJ2-1; D gene uncertain. V dropped 0 bases and J dropped 6 bases, with 18 bases sitting between them. CDR1 and CDR2 (germline): LNHDA, SQIVND (reference sequence). CDR3 length equals 17 residues. CDR3 residues: CASSIDKTAYKVNEQFF. The CDR3 region has the DNA TGTGCCAGTAGTATAGACAAGACTGCCTATAAGGTCAATGAGCAGTTCTTC.

The chain is built from TRBV5-6 and TRBJ1-2, with TRBD1 as a possible D gene (5 bases). The V and J ends lost 4 bases and 2 bases respectively, with 18 bases between them. Per germline, CDR1 SGHDT and CDR2 YYEEEE. The CDR3 loop spans 16 amino acids. In nucleotides, the CDR3 is TGTGCCAGCAGCCGCTTCCCCGGGACCGAGAACTATGGCTACACCTTC. It specifies CASSRFPGTENYGYTF.

The J gene is TRBJ2-1, the V gene TRBV5-1; 8 bases are shared with TRBD2. V lost 5 bases, J lost 6 bases, and 13 bases stayed unmatched. Per germline, CDR1 SGHRS and CDR2 YFSETQ. The CDR3 runs 16 residues. CDR3 residues: CASRSFREGGANEQFF. The CDR3 DNA follows: TGCGCCAGCAGGAGTTTCCGGGAGGGTGGTGCCAATGAGCAGTTCTTC. Variable domain in full (rest from reference TRBV5-1 and TRBJ2-1): KAGVTQTPRYLIKTRGQQVTLSCSPISGHRSVSWYQQTPGQGLQFLFEYFSETQRNKGNFPGRFSGRQFSNSRSEMNVSTLELGDSALYLCASRSFREGGANEQFFGPGTRLTVL.

DNA of the CDR3: TGCGCCAGCAGCCAAGATCGTGGCAGAGCCTACGAGCAGTACTTC. Translated: CASSQDRGRAYEQYF. The chain uses TRBV4-1 and TRBJ2-7; no clear D gene. This CDR3 is built from 15 residues. Trimming took off 0 bases at V and 2 bases at J, with 11 bases between the two ends. CDR1 is MGHRA, CDR2 YSYEKL, per germline.

The V call is TRBV18, the J call TRBJ2-3; TRBD2 agrees at 8 bases. Losses at the gene ends were 4 bases for V and 2 bases for J; bases not matched to a gene: 20. Germline CDR1 is KGHSH and CDR2 is LQKENI. This CDR3 is built from 20 residues. The CDR3 sequence is CASSQPPFLQLAEYTDTQYF. DNA for the CDR3: TGTGCCAGCTCACAACCCCCATTTCTCCAACTAGCGGAATACACAGATACGCAGTATTTT.

V usage is TRBV7-9 and J usage is TRBJ2-7; 8 nucleotides match TRBD2. V was pared by 2 bases and J by 2 bases, with 8 bases of the junction left unmatched. Germline assignment: CDR1 SEHNR and CDR2 FQNEAQ (reference sequence). CDR3 length: 16 residues. CDR3 bases: TGTGCCAGCAGCTTACGTGATAGCGGGACAACCTACGAGCAGTACTTC. Translation: CASSLRDSGTTYEQYF.

The V gene is TRBV4-1, the J gene TRBJ2-7; no reliable D call. The CDR3 contains 12 residues. V lost 2 bases and J 3 bases, leaving 5 bases between the germline ends. CDR1 is MGHRA, CDR2 YSYEKL, per germline. The CDR3 loop reads CASSQSDYEQYF. CDR3 nucleotides: TGCGCCAGCAGCCAATCCGACTACGAGCAGTACTTC.

CDR3 protein: CASSYSEQAYGYTF. CDR3 DNA: TGTGCCAGCAGTTACTCGGAACAGGCCTATGGCTACACCTTC. The chain has TRBV6-5 and TRBJ1-2; a weak D match, TRBD1 (5 bases). The germline V gene encodes CDR1 MNHEY and CDR2 SVGAGI. Trimming took off 0 bases at V and 4 bases at J, with 9 bases between the two ends. The CDR3 is made up of 14 amino acids.

The V gene is TRBV5-8, the J gene TRBJ2-5, with 14 bases that match TRBD2. Trimming at V came to 3 bases and at J to 5 bases, leaving 3 bases not matched to a gene. The CDR3 sequence is 15 residues long. Germline loops: CDR1 SGHTS, CDR2 YDEGEE. CDR3 sequence: CASSYGTSGSETQYF. CDR3 nucleotides: TGTGCCAGCAGCTATGGGACTAGCGGGAGTGAGACCCAGTACTTC.

The CDR3 here is CASSAGQVAGYEQYF. The CDR3 nucleotides read TGTGCCAGTAGTGCGGGACAGGTTGCGGGCTACGAGCAGTACTTC. The gene calls are TRBV19 and TRBJ2-7, with 8 bases aligning to TRBD1. Germline V lookup: CDR1 LNHDA, CDR2 SQIVND (reference sequence). This CDR3 comprises 15 residues. The junction had 9 bases not matched to a gene; V was cut back by 5 bases and J by 3 bases.